This T cell receptor (beta chain) was sequenced for a study of T-cell memory formation after mild COVID-19. TCRdb passed the 5' RACE reads through MiXCR, listing each CDR3 protein once. In the table there are about 150,000 distinct CDR3 sequences, about 23% of which are singletons. The germline V gene encodes CDR1 SGHVS and CDR2 FNYEAQ. CDR3 length: 15 residues. Trimming shortened V by 5 bases and J by 6 bases, and 19 bases separated the two germline ends. By proportion, this clonotype is medium-sized. The sample comprised PBMCs or a T cell subset sorted from them (not recorded which). This chain links TRBV7-6 with TRBJ1-2; perhaps TRBD1 as D (6 bases). This receptor was obtained from an adult woman who had mild COVID-19 (a few samples of this study predate the infection). Cell type and time point are not known. CDR3 in amino acids: CASSPRETGLNGYTF. The DNA of the CDR3 is TGTGCCAGCAGCCCGAGAGAGACAGGATTAAATGGCTACACCTTC.